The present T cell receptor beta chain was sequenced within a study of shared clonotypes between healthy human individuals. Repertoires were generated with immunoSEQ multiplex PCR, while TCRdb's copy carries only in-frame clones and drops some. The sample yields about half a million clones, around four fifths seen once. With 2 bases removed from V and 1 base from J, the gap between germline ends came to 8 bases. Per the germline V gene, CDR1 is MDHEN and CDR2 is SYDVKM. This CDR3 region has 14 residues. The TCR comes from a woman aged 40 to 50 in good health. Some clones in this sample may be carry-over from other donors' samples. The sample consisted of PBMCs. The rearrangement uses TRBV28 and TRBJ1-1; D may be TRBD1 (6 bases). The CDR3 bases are TGTGCCAGCAGTTTACGGGGGGCGAACACTGAAGCTTTCTTT. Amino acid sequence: CASSLRGANTEAFF. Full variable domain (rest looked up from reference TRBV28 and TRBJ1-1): DVKVTQSSRYLVKRTGEKVFLECVQDMDHENMFWYRQDPGLGLRLIYFSYDVKMKEKGDIPEGYSVSREKKERFSLILESASTNQTSMYLCASSLRGANTEAFFGQGTRLTVV.